This is a list of T cell receptor beta chains from one sample in a study of CD8+CD57+ T cells in acquired aplastic anemia. TCRdb reanalysed the reads using MiXCR and keeps one entry per CDR3 protein. The data hold 200,000 to 300,000 distinct CDR3 sequences, with 65% to 90% observed a single time. Sequenced material: sorted CD4+, CD8+, or CD8+CD57+ T cells (not recorded which) from PBMCs. The receptors come from a human donor with aplastic anemia. Both conserved end residues are part of each CDR3. A D gene is named only where the DNA matches it firmly. Size tells how often a clone was seen (once, few, many) or the class of an expanded clone, and some rows leave it out.

v_call: TRBV20-1
j_call: TRBJ2-1
d_call: -
cdr3_length: 16
clone_size: -
cdr3_nt: TGCAGTGCCAGTAGTTGGGGACGCAAGATGTCGAATGAGCAGTTCTTC
cdr3_aa: CSASSWGRKMSNEQFF

v_call: TRBV6-1
j_call: TRBJ1-6
d_call: TRBD1
cdr3_length: 15
clone_size: few
cdr3_nt: TGTGCCAGCAGTGAAAGATGGACAGGGGGCTCACCCCTCCACTTT
cdr3_aa: CASSERWTGGSPLHF

v_call: TRBV12-3/TRBV12-4
j_call: TRBJ2-1
d_call: TRBD2
cdr3_length: 17
clone_size: -
cdr3_nt: TGTGCCAGCAGTACGCCGCCCGGGACTAGCTCGGTCGCTGAGCAGTTCTTC
cdr3_aa: CASSTPPGTSSVAEQFF

v_call: TRBV7-8
j_call: TRBJ2-2
d_call: -
cdr3_length: 14
clone_size: -
cdr3_nt: TGTGCCAGCAGCTTAGCGGGAGGTCCCGGGGAGCTGTTTTTT
cdr3_aa: CASSLAGGPGELFF

v_call: TRBV20-1
j_call: TRBJ1-6
d_call: TRBD1
cdr3_length: 15
clone_size: -
cdr3_nt: TGCAGTGGGACCCCCGGGACAGCATATAATTCACCCCTCCACTTT
cdr3_aa: CSGTPGTAYNSPLHF

v_call: TRBV24-1
j_call: TRBJ2-5
d_call: -
cdr3_length: 14
clone_size: -
cdr3_nt: TGTGCCACCAGTGGTGGCAGCAAGCATGAGACCCAGCACTTT
cdr3_aa: CATSGGSKHETQHF

v_call: TRBV19
j_call: TRBJ1-5
d_call: -
cdr3_length: 15
clone_size: -
cdr3_nt: TGCAGTGCCCTGGGGGGAGGGGTTAGCAATCAGCCCCAGCATTTT
cdr3_aa: CSALGGGVSNQPQHF

v_call: TRBV7-2
j_call: TRBJ2-7
d_call: TRBD2
cdr3_length: 14
clone_size: -
cdr3_nt: TGTGCCAGCAGTATAACGGGAGGCTCCGATGAGCAGTATTTC
cdr3_aa: CASSITGGSDEQYF

v_call: TRBV5-6
j_call: TRBJ1-5
d_call: -
cdr3_length: 18
clone_size: -
cdr3_nt: TGTGCCAGCAGCTTGGGGGAGGAACACAGGAATAGCAATCAGCCCCAGCATTTT
cdr3_aa: CASSLGEEHRNSNQPQHF

v_call: TRBV10-1
j_call: TRBJ1-1
d_call: TRBD1
cdr3_length: 16
clone_size: -
cdr3_nt: TGCGCCAGCAGCTTGGGTACAGGGGGGTACGGCACTGAAGCTTTCTTT
cdr3_aa: CASSLGTGGYGTEAFF